The T cell receptor (beta chain) under discussion was sequenced for a study of T cell changes during pregnancy in multiple sclerosis. The length of the CDR3 is 12 residues. Per the germline V gene, CDR1 is LNHDA and CDR2 is SQIVND (reference sequence). The repertoire was sequenced with immunoSEQ multiplex PCR; TCRdb's copy has only in-frame clones and lacks some. The table records over 65,000 clones, approximately 91% of them present only once. This clonotype was obtained from a female donor with multiple sclerosis, enrolled in a pregnancy study. The sequencing here drew on peripheral blood, taken in the first trimester of pregnancy. The chain uses TRBV19 and TRBJ1-2, with 7 bases that match TRBD1. The CDR3 spells CVRTGAYYGYTF. The DNA for the CDR3 is TGTGTTAGGACAGGTGCTTACTATGGCTACACCTTC.